This TCR beta chain was captured in a study of blood T cell repertoires in COVID-19. Background on the study: The samples span acute and convalescent COVID-19 from the United States, Italy and Spain. The cDNA or gDNA used as material had been derived from T cells, B-cell-depleted T cells, or PBMCs.

Authors' analysis steps: Reference gene primer amplification yielded estimated nucleated cell counts. This table comes from immunoSEQ multiplex PCR, and its TCRdb copy is limited to in-frame clones, with some not included. V, J and clone size reflect that table, while D and trimming were determined from the DNA. The sample has about 160,000 clones, approximately 82% seen once. V lost 5 bases and J lost 1; bases outside the gene matches: 8. This CDR3 contains 16 residues. Germline V CDR1 and CDR2: MNHNY, SVGAGI (reference sequence). Sequencing was carried out using peripheral blood. The rearrangement joins TRBV6-6 to TRBJ2-1, with 7 bases matching TRBD1. The sequence was obtained from a woman aged 80 or over with acute or convalescent COVID-19. CDR3 residues: CASSRQGGKSYNEQFF. The CDR3 bases are TGTGCCAGCAGTAGACAGGGTGGGAAATCCTACAATGAGCAGTTCTTC.